The present entry profiles one T cell receptor beta chain with its context. The data were produced by immunoSEQ multiplex PCR, yet TCRdb's version contains in-frame clones alone and is incomplete. Counted here are some 74,000 clones, 80% to 90% occurring once; the ten biggest clones make up roughly 4.8%. CDR3 length equals 14 residues. Germline V gene sequence: CDR1 MNHNY, CDR2 SVGAGI (reference sequence). Trimming took 7 bases from V and 6 from J, leaving 16 bases between them. These data come from a study of blood T cell repertoires in COVID-19. This TCR was recovered from a woman over 75 with active or convalescent COVID-19. The genes are TRBV6-6 and TRBJ1-5; D is possibly TRBD1 (5 bases). What was sequenced was peripheral blood. The CDR3, as DNA: TGTGCCAGCACTCTTTTTGCAGGGTCTCAGCCCCAGCATTTT. It is translated as CASTLFAGSQPQHF.